This TCR beta chain derives from a study of somatic mutations in cytotoxic T cells in rheumatoid arthritis. Method: immunoSEQ multiplex PCR; TCRdb's copy keeps in-frame clones and lacks some. The table shows 12,000 or so clones, with under 85% occurring only once. The CD4+ and CD8+ fractions came from positive magnetic bead selection and were purity-checked by flow cytometry. The sequence came from a woman aged 60 to 75 in good health. The sequenced sample was CD8+ T cells sorted from blood.

The CDR3 sequence: CASSSRQGDQPQHF. CDR3 nucleotides: TGTGCCAGCAGCTCACGGCAGGGCGATCAGCCCCAGCATTTT. The rearrangement uses TRBV7-6 and TRBJ1-5; D is possibly TRBD1 (5 bases). This CDR3 has 14 amino acids. Trimming removed 4 bases from V and 5 bases from J, with 12 bases in between. Germline CDR1 SGHVS, CDR2 FNYEAQ.